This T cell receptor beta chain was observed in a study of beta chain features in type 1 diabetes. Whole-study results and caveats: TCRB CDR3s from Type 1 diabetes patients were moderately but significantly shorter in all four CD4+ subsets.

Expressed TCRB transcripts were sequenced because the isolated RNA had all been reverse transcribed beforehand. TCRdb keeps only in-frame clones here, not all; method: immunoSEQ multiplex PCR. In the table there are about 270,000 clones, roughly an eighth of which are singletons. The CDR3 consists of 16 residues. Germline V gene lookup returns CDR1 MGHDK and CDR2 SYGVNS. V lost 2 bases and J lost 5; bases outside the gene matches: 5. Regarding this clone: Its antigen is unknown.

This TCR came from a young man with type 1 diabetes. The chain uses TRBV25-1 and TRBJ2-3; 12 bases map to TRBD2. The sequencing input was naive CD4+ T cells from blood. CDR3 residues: CASSEPSGRAGDTQYF. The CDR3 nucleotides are TGTGCCAGCAGTGAACCTAGCGGGAGGGCCGGAGATACGCAGTATTTT.